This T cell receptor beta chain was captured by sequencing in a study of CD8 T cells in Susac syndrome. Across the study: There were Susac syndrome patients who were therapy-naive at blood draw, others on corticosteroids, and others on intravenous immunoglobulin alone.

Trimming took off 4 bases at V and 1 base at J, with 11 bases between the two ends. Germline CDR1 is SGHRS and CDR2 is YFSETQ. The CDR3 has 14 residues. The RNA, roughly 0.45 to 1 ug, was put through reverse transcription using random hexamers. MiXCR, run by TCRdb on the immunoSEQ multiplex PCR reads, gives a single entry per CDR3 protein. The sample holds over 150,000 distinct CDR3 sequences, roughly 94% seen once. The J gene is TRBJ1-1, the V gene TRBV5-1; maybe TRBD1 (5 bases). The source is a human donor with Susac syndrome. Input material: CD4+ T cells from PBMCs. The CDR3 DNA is TGCGCCAGCAGCCCCCACGGGGCGAACACTGAAGCTTTCTTT. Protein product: CASSPHGANTEAFF.